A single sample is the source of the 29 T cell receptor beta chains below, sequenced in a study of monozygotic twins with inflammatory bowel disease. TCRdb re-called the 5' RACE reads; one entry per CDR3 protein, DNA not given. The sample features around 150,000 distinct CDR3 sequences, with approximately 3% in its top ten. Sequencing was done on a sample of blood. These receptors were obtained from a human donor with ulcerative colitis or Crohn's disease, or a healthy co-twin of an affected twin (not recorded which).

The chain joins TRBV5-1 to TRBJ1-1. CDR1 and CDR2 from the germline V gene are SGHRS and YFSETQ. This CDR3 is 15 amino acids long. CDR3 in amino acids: CASSWVAEAGTEAFF.

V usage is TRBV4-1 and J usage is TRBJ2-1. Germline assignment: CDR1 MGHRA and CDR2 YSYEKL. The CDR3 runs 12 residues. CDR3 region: CASSLNGDEQFF.

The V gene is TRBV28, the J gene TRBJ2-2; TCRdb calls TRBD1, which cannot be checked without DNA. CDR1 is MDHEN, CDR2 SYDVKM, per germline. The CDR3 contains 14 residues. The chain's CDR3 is CASSPPTIPGELFF.

The CDR3 loop is CASSQAGVTEAFF. V and J are TRBV3-1 and TRBJ1-1; TCRdb outputs TRBD1, but without DNA this stays unchecked. The CDR3 runs 13 residues. The germline gives CDR1 LGHDT, CDR2 YNNKEL (reference sequence).

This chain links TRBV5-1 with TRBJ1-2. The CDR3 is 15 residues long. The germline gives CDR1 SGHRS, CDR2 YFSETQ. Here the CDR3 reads CASSLDAGANYGYTF.

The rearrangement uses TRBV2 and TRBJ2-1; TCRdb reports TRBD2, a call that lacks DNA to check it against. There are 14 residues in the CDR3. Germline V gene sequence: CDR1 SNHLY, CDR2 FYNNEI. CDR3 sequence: CASRGGRALDEQFF.

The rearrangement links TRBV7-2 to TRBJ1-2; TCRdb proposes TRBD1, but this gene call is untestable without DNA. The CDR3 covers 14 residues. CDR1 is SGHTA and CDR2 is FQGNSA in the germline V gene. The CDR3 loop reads CASSSGQASYGYTF.

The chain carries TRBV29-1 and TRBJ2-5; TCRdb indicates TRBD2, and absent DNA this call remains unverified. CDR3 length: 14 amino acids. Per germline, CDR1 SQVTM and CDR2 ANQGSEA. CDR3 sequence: CSVGQAGDFETQYF.

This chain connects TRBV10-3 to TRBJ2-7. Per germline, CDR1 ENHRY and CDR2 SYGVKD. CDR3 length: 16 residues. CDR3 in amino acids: CAIRDTSSRVTYEQYF.

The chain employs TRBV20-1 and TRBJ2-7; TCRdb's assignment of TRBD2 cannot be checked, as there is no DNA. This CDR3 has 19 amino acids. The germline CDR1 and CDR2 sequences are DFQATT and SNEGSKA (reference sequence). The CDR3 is CSARALGTSGRRTPYEQYF.

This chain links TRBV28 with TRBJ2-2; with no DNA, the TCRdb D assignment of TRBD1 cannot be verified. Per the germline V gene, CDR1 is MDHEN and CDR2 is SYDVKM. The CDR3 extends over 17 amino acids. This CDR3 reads CASSSPKAGPNTGELFF.

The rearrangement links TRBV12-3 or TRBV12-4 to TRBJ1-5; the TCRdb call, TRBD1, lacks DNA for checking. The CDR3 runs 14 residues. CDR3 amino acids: CASSMQGVFQPQHF.

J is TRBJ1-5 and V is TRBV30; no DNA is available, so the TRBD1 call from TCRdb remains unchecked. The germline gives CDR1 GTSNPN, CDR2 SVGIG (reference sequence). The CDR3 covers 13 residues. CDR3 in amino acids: CAWKTGVNQPQHF.

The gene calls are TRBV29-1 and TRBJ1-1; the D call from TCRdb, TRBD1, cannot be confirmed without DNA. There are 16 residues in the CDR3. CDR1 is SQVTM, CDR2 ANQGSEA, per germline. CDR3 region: CSVVAQGQGSGTEAFF.

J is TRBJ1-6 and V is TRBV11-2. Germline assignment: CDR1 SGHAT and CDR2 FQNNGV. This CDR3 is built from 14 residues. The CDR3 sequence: CASSLEAGSSPLHF.

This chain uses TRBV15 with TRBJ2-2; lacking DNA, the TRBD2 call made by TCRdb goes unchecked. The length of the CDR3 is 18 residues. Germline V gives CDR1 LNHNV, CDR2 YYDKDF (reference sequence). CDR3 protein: CATSSSTTRLPRPGELFF.

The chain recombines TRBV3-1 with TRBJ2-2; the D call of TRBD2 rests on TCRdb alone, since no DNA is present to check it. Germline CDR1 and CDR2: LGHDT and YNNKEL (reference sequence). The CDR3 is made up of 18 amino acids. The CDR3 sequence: CASSQGLAGASNTGELFF.

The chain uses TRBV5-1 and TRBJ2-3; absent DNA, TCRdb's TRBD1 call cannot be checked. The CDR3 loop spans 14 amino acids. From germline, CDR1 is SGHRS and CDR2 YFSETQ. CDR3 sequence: CASTPRGRTDTQYF.

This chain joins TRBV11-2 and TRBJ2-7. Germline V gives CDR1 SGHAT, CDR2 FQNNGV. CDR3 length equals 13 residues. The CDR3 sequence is CASSLSSSYEQYF.

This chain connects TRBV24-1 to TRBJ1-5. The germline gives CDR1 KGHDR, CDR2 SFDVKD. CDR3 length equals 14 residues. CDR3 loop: CATSDHVGNQPQHF.

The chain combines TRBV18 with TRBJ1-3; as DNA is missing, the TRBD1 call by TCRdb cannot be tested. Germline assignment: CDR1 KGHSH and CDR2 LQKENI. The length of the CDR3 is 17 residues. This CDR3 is CASSTLPPGSSGNTIYF.

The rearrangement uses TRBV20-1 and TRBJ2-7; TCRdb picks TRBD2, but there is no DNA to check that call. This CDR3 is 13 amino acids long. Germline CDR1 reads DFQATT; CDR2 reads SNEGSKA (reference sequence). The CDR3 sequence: CSARTSGDYEQYF.

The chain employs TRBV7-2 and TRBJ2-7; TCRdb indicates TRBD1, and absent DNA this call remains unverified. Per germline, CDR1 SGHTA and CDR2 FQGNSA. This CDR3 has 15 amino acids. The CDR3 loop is CASSLEWDRSYEQYF.

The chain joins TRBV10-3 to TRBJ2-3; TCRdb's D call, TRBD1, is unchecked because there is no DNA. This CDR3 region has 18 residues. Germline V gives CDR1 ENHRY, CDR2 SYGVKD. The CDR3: CAIREKGEGRGQPHTQYF.

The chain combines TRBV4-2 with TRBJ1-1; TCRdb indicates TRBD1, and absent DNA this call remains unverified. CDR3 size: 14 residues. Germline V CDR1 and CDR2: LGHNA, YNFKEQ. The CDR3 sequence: CASSHGTQNTEAFF.

This chain's CDR3 is CASSFQQANVQFF. This chain links TRBV5-1 with TRBJ2-1; TCRdb lists TRBD1, though no DNA is available to test this call. Germline CDR1 reads SGHRS; CDR2 reads YFSETQ. This CDR3 is 13 amino acids long.

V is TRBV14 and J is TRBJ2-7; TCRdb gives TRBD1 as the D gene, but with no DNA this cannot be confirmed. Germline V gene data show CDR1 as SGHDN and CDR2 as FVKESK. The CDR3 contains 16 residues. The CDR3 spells CASSPYPGTGTYEQYF.

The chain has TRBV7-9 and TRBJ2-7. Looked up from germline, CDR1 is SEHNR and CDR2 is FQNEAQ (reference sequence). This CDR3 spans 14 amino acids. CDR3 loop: CASSLGQSTYEQYF. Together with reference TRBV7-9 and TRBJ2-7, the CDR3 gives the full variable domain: DTGVSQNPRHKITKRGQNVTFRCDPISEHNRLYWYRQTLGQGPEFLTYFQNEAQLEKSRLLSDRFSAERPKGSFSTLEIQRTEQGDSAMYLCASSLGQSTYEQYFGPGTRLTVT.

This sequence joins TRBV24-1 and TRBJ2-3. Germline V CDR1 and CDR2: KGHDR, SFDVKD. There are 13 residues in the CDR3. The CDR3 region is CATSEPEADTQYF.